Below are 5 T cell receptor beta chains sequenced from a single sample in a study of T cell responses to AZD1222 COVID-19 vaccine. The assay was immunoSEQ multiplex PCR, and TCRdb's table has in-frame clones only and misses some. The table records some 130,000 clones, approximately 85% of them present only once. The source was peripheral blood, collected on day 0 of AZD1222 vaccination. Receptor source: an adult in good health.

V and J are TRBV7-3 and TRBJ1-2; 9 nucleotides align to TRBD1. The V and J ends lost 5 bases and 4 bases, in that order; junction bases with no gene match: 5. CDR3 size: 14 residues. The germline gives CDR1 SGHTA, CDR2 FQGTGA. Written as DNA, the CDR3 is TGTGCCAGCAGCCTAGACAGGGGGGGCTATGGCTACACCTTC. It translates to CASSLDRGGYGYTF. The whole variable domain, filled in from reference TRBV7-3 and TRBJ1-2, reads GAGVSQTPSNKVTEKGKYVELRCDPISGHTALYWYRQSLGQGPEFLIYFQGTGAADDSGLPNDRFFAVRPEGSVSTLKIQRTERGDSAVYLCASSLDRGGYGYTFGSGTRLTVV.

V gene TRBV7-8 combines with J gene TRBJ1-5, with TRBD1 as a possible D gene (5 bases). The CDR3 covers 15 residues. Germline V gene data show CDR1 as SGHVS and CDR2 as FQNEAQ. V was shortened by 4 bases and J by 3 bases, with 13 bases between the two germline ends. For the CDR3, the DNA is TGTGCCAGCAGCTCCTCGGGACTCGACAATCAGCCCCAGCATTTT. Protein: CASSSSGLDNQPQHF.

J is TRBJ2-5 and V is TRBV5-4; TRBD1 agrees at 9 bases. The CDR3 is 18 residues long. Per the germline V gene, CDR1 is SGHNT and CDR2 is YYREEE (reference sequence). After removal of 0 bases from V and 5 bases from J, the junction contained 14 bases not matched to a gene. CDR3 in DNA: TGTGCCAGCAGCTTGGAGGTGGTGGGGACAGGGTTTCTGGAGACCCAGTACTTC. Translation: CASSLEVVGTGFLETQYF.

DNA for the CDR3: TGCGCCAGCAGCCAAGATGCTAGCGGGGGCACAGATACGCAGTATTTT. Encoded protein: CASSQDASGGTDTQYF. The V gene is TRBV4-1, the J gene TRBJ2-3; 9 bases fit TRBD2. After removal of 0 bases from V and 1 base from J, the junction contained 2 bases not matched to a gene. Germline V gene data show CDR1 as MGHRA and CDR2 as YSYEKL. This CDR3 is 16 amino acids long.

The chain recombines TRBV6-2 or TRBV6-3 with TRBJ1-2; D is uncertain. In germline, CDR1 is MNHEY, CDR2 SVGEGT. CDR3 size: 12 residues. V lost 2 bases and J 7 bases, leaving 8 bases between the germline ends. CDR3 protein: CASSYPRVGYTF. CDR3 nucleotide sequence: TGTGCCAGCAGTTACCCCCGGGTTGGCTACACCTTC.